These 15 T cell receptor beta chains originate from one sample sequenced in a study of blood T cell repertoires in COVID-19. Using immunoSEQ multiplex PCR, the repertoire was profiled, and TCRdb retains in-frame clones only, with some absent. Altogether more than 85,000 clones are present, roughly 82% being singletons, with the ten largest covering 7.9%. The sample taken for sequencing was peripheral blood. These TCRs come from a woman older than 75 with active or convalescent COVID-19.

This clone is a singleton in its sample. The V and J genes are TRBV10-3 and TRBJ2-7; 9 nucleotides align to TRBD2. Germline values: CDR1 ENHRY, CDR2 SYGVKD. Trimming removed 7 bases from V and 6 bases from J; junction bases left unmatched: 10. The CDR3 extends over 14 amino acids. The CDR3 sequence: CAITPGLADVEQYF. The DNA for the CDR3 is TGTGCCATCACCCCGGGACTAGCAGATGTCGAGCAGTACTTC.

V usage is TRBV10-3 and J usage is TRBJ1-2; 7 bases are a match to TRBD1. This CDR3 comprises 14 residues. V lost 6 bases to trimming and J lost 0 bases; unmatched junction nucleotides: 4. CDR1 is ENHRY, CDR2 SYGVKD, per germline. For the CDR3, the DNA is TGTGCCATCAGGAGACAGGGTTCTAACTATGGCTACACCTTC. The encoded protein is CAIRRQGSNYGYTF.

This rearrangement joins TRBV7-3 to TRBJ2-5, with a possible D match to TRBD1 (6 bases). The CDR3 runs 15 residues. Between the trimmed V and J ends, which lost 2 bases and 2 bases, there was a span of 12 bases. Per the germline V gene, CDR1 is SGHTA and CDR2 is FQGTGA. The CDR3 nucleotides are TGTGCCAGCAGCTTATCGAGGGGGTGGCAAGAGACCCAGTACTTC. Translation gives CASSLSRGWQETQYF. The full variable domain, with the rest looked up from reference TRBV7-3 and TRBJ2-5, is GAGVSQTPSNKVTEKGKYVELRCDPISGHTALYWYRQSLGQGPEFLIYFQGTGAADDSGLPNDRFFAVRPEGSVSTLKIQRTERGDSAVYLCASSLSRGWQETQYFGPGTRLLVL.

This chain connects TRBV2 to TRBJ2-1; 9 bases match TRBD2. Germline trimming cut 2 bases from V and 9 bases from J; bases unmatched to any gene: 8. CDR1 and CDR2 (germline): SNHLY, FYNNEI. The CDR3 has 15 amino acids. CDR3 in DNA: TGTGCCAGCAGTGAACTTCGGCGGGAGGGTGGTGAGCAGTTCTTC. This sequence encodes CASSELRREGGEQFF.

The rearrangement links TRBV6-6 to TRBJ2-1, with 10 bases lining up with TRBD2. In germline, CDR1 is MNHNY, CDR2 SVGAGI (reference sequence). The CDR3 contains 15 residues. The V and J ends lost 6 bases and 3 bases, in that order; junction bases with no gene match: 5. For the CDR3, the DNA is TGTGCCAGCAGCCCGACTAGCGGGCTCTACAATGAGCAGTTCTTC. It specifies CASSPTSGLYNEQFF.

This chain uses TRBV30 with TRBJ1-5; 7 positions match TRBD1. Trimming removed 2 bases from V and 6 bases from J; junction bases left unmatched: 10. The CDR3 sequence is 15 residues long. Per the germline V gene, CDR1 is GTSNPN and CDR2 is SVGIG (reference sequence). The CDR3, as DNA: TGTGCCTGGAGTTATGGAGGGGGCGGAGTTCAGCCCCAGCATTTT. Its protein is CAWSYGGGGVQPQHF.

V gene TRBV6-5 combines with J gene TRBJ1-5; 8 bases line up with TRBD1. Germline trimming cut 6 bases from V and 5 bases from J; bases unmatched to any gene: 3. This CDR3 contains 13 residues. Germline lookup yields CDR1 MNHEY and CDR2 SVGAGI. The CDR3 spells CASRSQGDQPQHF. The CDR3 DNA sequence: TGTGCCAGCAGGTCACAGGGGGATCAGCCCCAGCATTTT.

J is TRBJ1-2 and V is TRBV6-5; a possible D gene is TRBD1 (5 bases). Trimming removed 2 bases at V and 6 bases at J, with 13 bases between. CDR3 length: 14 residues. Germline V gene data show CDR1 as MNHEY and CDR2 as SVGAGI. The CDR3 DNA is TGTGCCAGCAGTTACGACGAGCAGGGAAATGGCTACACCTTC. Protein sequence: CASSYDEQGNGYTF.

This chain uses TRBV28 with TRBJ2-1, with D perhaps matching TRBD2 (6 bases). Germline V gives CDR1 MDHEN, CDR2 SYDVKM. The CDR3 is 16 amino acids. Trimming removed 5 bases from V and 0 bases from J, with 14 bases in between. DNA of the CDR3: TGTGCCAGCAGTCTACAACCCGGGAGCTCCTACAATGAGCAGTTCTTC. Its translation: CASSLQPGSSYNEQFF.

The chain joins TRBV5-4 to TRBJ1-2; 9 bases agree with TRBD1. This CDR3 is 15 amino acids long. Germline values: CDR1 SGHNT, CDR2 YYREEE (reference sequence). The V and J ends lost 2 bases and 4 bases, in that order; junction bases with no gene match: 6. CDR3 region: CASSLNRGLVYGYTF. As DNA, the CDR3 is TGTGCCAGCAGCTTAAACAGGGGGCTTGTCTATGGCTACACCTTC.

V usage is TRBV11-2 and J usage is TRBJ1-1; TRBD1 aligns across 8 bases. This CDR3 region has 14 residues. The V and J ends lost 5 bases and 3 bases, in that order; junction bases with no gene match: 5. CDR1 SGHAT and CDR2 FQNNGV come from the germline V gene. CDR3 bases: TGTGCCAGCAGCCGAAACAGGGGGTACACTGAAGCTTTCTTT. Residues: CASSRNRGYTEAFF. Full variable domain (rest looked up from reference TRBV11-2 and TRBJ1-1): EAGVAQSPRYKIIEKRQSVAFWCNPISGHATLYWYQQILGQGPKLLIQFQNNGVVDDSQLPKDRFSAERLKGVDSTLKIQPAKLEDSAVYLCASSRNRGYTEAFFGQGTRLTVV.

The chain employs TRBV6-5 and TRBJ1-3, with no clear D. The CDR3 runs to 11 residues. The germline CDR1 and CDR2 sequences are MNHEY and SVGAGI. V gave up 6 bases and J gave up 11 bases, with 11 bases separating them. The CDR3 DNA reads TGTGCCAGCAGGACTCTCGGGTCCATATATTTT. Encoded protein: CASRTLGSIYF.

This clone was picked up a small number of times. V gene TRBV5-1 combines with J gene TRBJ2-3, with 9 bases fitting TRBD2. In germline, CDR1 is SGHRS, CDR2 YFSETQ. J was trimmed by 4 bases and V by 0 bases; bases with no gene match: 15. The CDR3 contains 19 residues. CDR3 DNA sequence: TGCGCCAGCAGCTTGGGGGAGAAAGCGGGAGGCCGGAGGGCAGATACGCAGTATTTT. Amino acid sequence: CASSLGEKAGGRRADTQYF.

The rearrangement uses TRBV4-2 and TRBJ2-7, with 13 bases that match TRBD2. The germline V gene encodes CDR1 LGHNA and CDR2 YNFKEQ. The CDR3 extends over 16 amino acids. The V gene end was trimmed by 3 bases and the J gene end by 5 bases; junction bases not matched to a gene: 7. The CDR3 nucleotides read TGTGCCAGCAGCCACGGACTAGCGGGAGTACAGAACGAGCAGTACTTC. Translating it yields CASSHGLAGVQNEQYF.

This chain connects TRBV5-1 to TRBJ2-7; no firm D call. CDR1 is SGHRS and CDR2 is YFSETQ in the germline V gene. The CDR3 length is 13 residues. The ends were cut back, 4 bases at V and 2 bases at J, with 10 bases in the middle. CDR3: CASSPGQTYEQYF. For the CDR3, the DNA is TGCGCCAGCAGCCCAGGTCAGACCTACGAGCAGTACTTC. The whole variable domain, remainder taken from reference TRBV5-1 and TRBJ2-7, is KAGVTQTPRYLIKTRGQQVTLSCSPISGHRSVSWYQQTPGQGLQFLFEYFSETQRNKGNFPGRFSGRQFSNSRSEMNVSTLELGDSALYLCASSPGQTYEQYFGPGTRLTVT.